There are a few counts of the clone carrying this T cell receptor beta chain. Antigen: not known. The sample is drawn from a study of T cells in Graves' hyperthyroidism and ophthalmopathy. The study, taken as a whole, reports: Using 13 V-J features, a model discriminated ophthalmopathy from stable hyperthyroidism.

Patients having uncontrolled infection, another autoimmune disease, pregnancy or lactation were not included. Diagnosis relied on clinical symptoms, serum thyroxine and TRAb, thyroid ultrasound and orbital computed tomography. From RNA transcripts, TCR beta CDR3 regions were amplified. With the HTBI primer set, the TCR CDR3 went through a first round of RT-PCR. TCRdb reprocessed the multiplex PCR reads with MiXCR, giving one entry per CDR3 protein. The table records about 640,000 distinct CDR3 sequences, about 45% of them present only once. The sample consisted of peripheral blood or thyroid tissue (not recorded which). The TCR sequence derives from an adult man with Graves' disease, either hyperthyroidism or ophthalmopathy (not recorded which).

CDR3 coding DNA: TGTGCCAGTAGTATAGACGGGGAACCGACCTACGAGCAGTACTTC. Amino acids: CASSIDGEPTYEQYF. This rearrangement joins TRBV19 to TRBJ2-7, with D maybe TRBD2 (5 bases). The CDR3 extends over 15 amino acids. The V and J ends lost 0 bases and 2 bases respectively, with 11 bases between them. Germline V gene lookup returns CDR1 LNHDA and CDR2 SQIVND (reference sequence).